This TCR beta chain is drawn from a study of cytomegalovirus exposure and HLA in healthy donors. Looked up from germline, CDR1 is MNHEY and CDR2 is SVGAGI. V lost 4 bases and J 2 bases, leaving 15 bases between the germline ends. The CDR3 has 15 residues. 60 Vbeta and 13 Jbeta primers were used in PCR. This table comes from immunoSEQ multiplex PCR, and its TCRdb copy is limited to in-frame clones, with some not included. The sample lists 90,000 to 120,000 clones, 70% to 80% seen once, with over 5% in the top ten. Study-wide results and limits: Presence/absence analyses rested on an assumption that sequencing depth was roughly uniform across donors. Cytomegalovirus status was reportedly diagnosed by the classifier with high specificity and sensitivity.

Comments on this clone: Its specificity is not known.

V gene TRBV6-5 combines with J gene TRBJ2-7; D perhaps matches TRBD1 (5 bases). The specimen was PBMCs. The sequence came from a female donor in good health and CMV-seropositive. The CDR3 here is CASSWGISGPYEQYF. The CDR3 DNA follows: TGTGCCAGCAGTTGGGGCATTTCAGGGCCCTACGAGCAGTACTTC.